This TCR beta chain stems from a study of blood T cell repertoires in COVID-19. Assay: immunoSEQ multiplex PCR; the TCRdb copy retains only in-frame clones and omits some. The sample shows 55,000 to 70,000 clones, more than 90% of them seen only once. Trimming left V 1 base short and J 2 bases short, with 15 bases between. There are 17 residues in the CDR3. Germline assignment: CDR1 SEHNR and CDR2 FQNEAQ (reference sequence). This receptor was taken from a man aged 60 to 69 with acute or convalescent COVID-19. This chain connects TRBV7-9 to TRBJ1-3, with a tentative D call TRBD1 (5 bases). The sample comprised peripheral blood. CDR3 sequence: CASSLGGEGAAGNTIYF. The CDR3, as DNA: TGTGCCAGCAGCTTAGGGGGTGAAGGGGCAGCTGGAAACACCATATATTTT.